Shown below are 13 T cell receptor beta chains from a single sample sequenced in a study of siplizumab effects on memory and regulatory T cells. Sequenced by immunoSEQ multiplex PCR; TCRdb stores in-frame clones only, minus some. There are 70,000 or so clones in the sample; 91% occur only once, and roughly 28% lies in the top ten. Sequencing was done on a sample of CD8+ T cells sorted from blood. These receptors were obtained from a human donor in good health.

This clone has only a few counts. This chain uses TRBV9 with TRBJ1-2; tentative D call: TRBD1 (6 bases). The CDR3 length is 13 residues. V gave up 4 bases and J gave up 2 bases, with 9 bases separating them. The germline CDR1 and CDR2 sequences are SGDLS and YYNGEE. In nucleotides, the CDR3 is TGTGCCAGCAGCCTTGGACAGAACTATGGCTACACCTTC. Translated: CASSLGQNYGYTF.

The genes are TRBV27 and TRBJ2-1; 8 bases agree with TRBD1. V was pared by 5 bases and J by 2 bases, with 5 bases of the junction left unmatched. This CDR3 spans 15 amino acids. Germline CDR1 MNHEY, CDR2 SMNVEV (reference sequence). The CDR3 DNA sequence: TGTGCCAGCAGTCCCGGGACAGGCGCCTACAATGAGCAGTTCTTC. Its translation is CASSPGTGAYNEQFF.

This clone was recorded once. The CDR3 DNA follows: TGTGCCAGCAGTTTTACCGTGATGAACACTGAAGCTTTCTTT. Encoded protein: CASSFTVMNTEAFF. This chain connects TRBV27 to TRBJ1-1; D unclear. The germline gives CDR1 MNHEY, CDR2 SMNVEV (reference sequence). The length of the CDR3 is 14 residues. V was clipped by 3 bases and J by 0 bases, with 8 bases between them.

This clone was recorded once. The rearrangement links TRBV15 to TRBJ1-3; no clear D gene. Deletions cut 0 bases from V and 0 bases from J, with 6 bases between. In germline, CDR1 is LNHNV, CDR2 YYDKDF (reference sequence). This CDR3 has 15 residues. CDR3 nucleotides: TGTGCCACCAGCAGAGAGGGAAGCTCTGGAAACACCATATATTTT. Protein: CATSREGSSGNTIYF.

The J gene is TRBJ2-1, the V gene TRBV27; D assignment may be TRBD1 or TRBD2 (5 bases each). Germline CDR1 and CDR2: MNHEY and SMNVEV (reference sequence). Trimming pared 5 bases from V and 10 bases from J, leaving 18 bases between. This CDR3 spans 14 amino acids. The CDR3 DNA sequence: TGTGCCAGCAGTCTCCTTACGAGGGGTGAGGAGCAGTTCTTC. As protein: CASSLLTRGEEQFF.

This chain uses TRBV4-1 with TRBJ1-2; unclear D gene. CDR3 length: 14 amino acids. Germline CDR1 reads MGHRA; CDR2 reads YSYEKL. V shed 1 base and J shed 6 bases, with 12 bases lying between them. CDR3 nucleotide sequence: TGCGCCAGCAGCCAAGTCGCTGGATTGAATGGCTACACCTTC. Its protein product is CASSQVAGLNGYTF.

The V and J genes are TRBV14 and TRBJ2-1, with D possibly being TRBD2 (7 bases). CDR3 length equals 16 residues. V lost 4 bases to trimming and J lost 2 bases, with 15 bases between them. Germline values: CDR1 SGHDN, CDR2 FVKESK. The CDR3 here is CASSPVPGGTYNEQFF. The CDR3 DNA reads as TGTGCCAGCAGCCCAGTCCCGGGGGGCACCTACAATGAGCAGTTCTTC.

The V gene is TRBV28, the J gene TRBJ2-7; D is ambiguous. CDR1 MDHEN and CDR2 SYDVKM come from the germline V gene. The V end lost 3 bases, the J end lost 2 bases, and 11 bases lay between the germline ends. The CDR3 totals 14 residues. CDR3: CASSFAELTYEQYF. The CDR3 nucleotides are TGTGCCAGCAGTTTCGCTGAGCTAACCTACGAGCAGTACTTC.

The table lists this clone with a count of one. This chain's CDR3 is CASSLSGGQPQHF. The CDR3 coding sequence is TGTGCCAGCAGCTTAAGTGGAGGACAGCCCCAGCATTTT. The chain carries TRBV7-3 and TRBJ1-5; D gene unclear. This CDR3 comprises 13 residues. Per the germline V gene, CDR1 is SGHTA and CDR2 is FQGTGA. Trimming shortened V by 1 base and J by 7 bases, and 8 bases separated the two germline ends.

V is TRBV5-6 and J is TRBJ1-3; the D is unclear. Germline lookup yields CDR1 SGHDT and CDR2 YYEEEE. V dropped 6 bases and J dropped 1 base, with 11 bases sitting between them. This CDR3 contains 14 residues. The CDR3 nucleotides read TGTGCCAGCACCCTATTCGGGTCTGGAAACACCATATATTTT. Protein: CASTLFGSGNTIYF. The full variable domain, with the rest looked up from reference TRBV5-6 and TRBJ1-3, is DAGVTQSPTHLIKTRGQQVTLRCSPKSGHDTVSWYQQALGQGPQFIFQYYEEEERQRGNFPDRFSGHQFPNYSSELNVNALLLGDSALYLCASTLFGSGNTIYFGEGSWLTVV.

The chain links TRBV27 to TRBJ2-2; D gene ambiguous. Trimming removed 0 bases from V and 6 bases from J, with 11 bases in between. Germline V lookup: CDR1 MNHEY, CDR2 SMNVEV (reference sequence). The CDR3 spans 15 residues. The CDR3 DNA sequence: TGTGCCAGCAGTTTATCGATATCGAAGGCCGGGGAGCTGTTTTTT. Encoded protein: CASSLSISKAGELFF.

The V and J genes are TRBV19 and TRBJ1-2, with 8 bases fitting TRBD1. The CDR3 is made up of 13 amino acids. Germline values: CDR1 LNHDA, CDR2 SQIVND (reference sequence). V shed 5 bases, J shed 8 bases, and the junction held 7 bases outside the gene matches. This CDR3 reads CASSLTGGLGYTF. The CDR3 nucleotides are TGTGCCAGTAGTTTAACAGGGGGATTGGGCTACACCTTC. Together with reference TRBV19 and TRBJ1-2, the CDR3 gives the full variable domain: DGGITQSPKYLFRKEGQNVTLSCEQNLNHDAMYWYRQDPGQGLRLIYYSQIVNDFQKGDIAEGYSVSREKKESFPLTVTSAQKNPTAFYLCASSLTGGLGYTFGSGTRLTVV.

The chain carries TRBV13 and TRBJ2-3, with 10 bases that match TRBD2. V lost 5 bases, J lost 3 bases, and 11 bases stayed unmatched. The CDR3 contains 17 residues. From germline, CDR1 is PRHDT and CDR2 FYEKMQ (reference sequence). The CDR3 bases are TGTGCCAGCAGCCTCAAGGCACTAGCGGGATTGACAGATACGCAGTATTTT. It translates to CASSLKALAGLTDTQYF.